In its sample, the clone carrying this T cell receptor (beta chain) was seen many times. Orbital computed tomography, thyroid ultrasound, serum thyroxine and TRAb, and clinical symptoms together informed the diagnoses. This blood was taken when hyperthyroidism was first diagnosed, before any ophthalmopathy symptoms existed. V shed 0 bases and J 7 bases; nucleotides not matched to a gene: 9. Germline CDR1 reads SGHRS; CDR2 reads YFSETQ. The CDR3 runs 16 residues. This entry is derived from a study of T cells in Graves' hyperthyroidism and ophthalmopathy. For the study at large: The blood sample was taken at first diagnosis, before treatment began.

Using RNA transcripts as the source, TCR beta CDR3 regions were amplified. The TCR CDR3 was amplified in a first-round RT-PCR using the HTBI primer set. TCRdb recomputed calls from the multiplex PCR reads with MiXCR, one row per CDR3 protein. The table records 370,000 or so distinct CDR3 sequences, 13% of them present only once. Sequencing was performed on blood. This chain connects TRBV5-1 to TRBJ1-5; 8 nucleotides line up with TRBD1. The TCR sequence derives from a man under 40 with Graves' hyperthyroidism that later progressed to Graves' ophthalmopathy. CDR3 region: CASSLGAGGRGQPQHF. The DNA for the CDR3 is TGCGCCAGCAGCTTGGGGGCAGGGGGCCGTGGCCAGCCCCAGCATTTT.